Sequencing of this T cell receptor beta chain was carried out in a study of cytomegalovirus exposure and HLA in healthy donors. Looking at the study overall: Out of 150 million to 200 million T cells, an earlier analysis found over 100 million unique TCR beta sequences in total.

Primers: 60 Vbeta forward and 13 Jbeta reverse. Assay: immunoSEQ multiplex PCR; the TCRdb copy retains only in-frame clones and omits some. Of about 120,000 clones listed, roughly 65% are singletons. CDR3 length equals 14 residues. The germline V gene has CDR1 SNHLY and CDR2 FYNNEI. This sequence joins TRBV2 and TRBJ2-5; D is possibly TRBD1 (6 bases). The J call may be wrong; the DNA end is better matched by TRBJ2-7. Source material: PBMCs. The TCR sequence derives from a middle-aged man in good health and CMV-seropositive. The CDR3 here is CASKLGQSSYEQYF. Here the CDR3 DNA reads TGTGCCAGCAAGCTAGGACAGAGCAGCTACGAGCAGTACTTC.